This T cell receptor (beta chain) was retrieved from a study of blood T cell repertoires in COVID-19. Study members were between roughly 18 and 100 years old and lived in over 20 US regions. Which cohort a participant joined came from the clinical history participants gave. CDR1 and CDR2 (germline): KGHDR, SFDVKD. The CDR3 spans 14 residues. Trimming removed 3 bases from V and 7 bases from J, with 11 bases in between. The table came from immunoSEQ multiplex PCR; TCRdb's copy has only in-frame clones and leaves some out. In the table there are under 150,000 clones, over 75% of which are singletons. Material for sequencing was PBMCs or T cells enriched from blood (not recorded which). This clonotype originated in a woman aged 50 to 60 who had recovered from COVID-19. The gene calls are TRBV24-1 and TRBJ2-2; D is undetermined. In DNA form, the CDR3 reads TGTGCCACCAGTGATCCCGACACCTACGGGGAGCTGTTTTTT. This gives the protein CATSDPDTYGELFF.